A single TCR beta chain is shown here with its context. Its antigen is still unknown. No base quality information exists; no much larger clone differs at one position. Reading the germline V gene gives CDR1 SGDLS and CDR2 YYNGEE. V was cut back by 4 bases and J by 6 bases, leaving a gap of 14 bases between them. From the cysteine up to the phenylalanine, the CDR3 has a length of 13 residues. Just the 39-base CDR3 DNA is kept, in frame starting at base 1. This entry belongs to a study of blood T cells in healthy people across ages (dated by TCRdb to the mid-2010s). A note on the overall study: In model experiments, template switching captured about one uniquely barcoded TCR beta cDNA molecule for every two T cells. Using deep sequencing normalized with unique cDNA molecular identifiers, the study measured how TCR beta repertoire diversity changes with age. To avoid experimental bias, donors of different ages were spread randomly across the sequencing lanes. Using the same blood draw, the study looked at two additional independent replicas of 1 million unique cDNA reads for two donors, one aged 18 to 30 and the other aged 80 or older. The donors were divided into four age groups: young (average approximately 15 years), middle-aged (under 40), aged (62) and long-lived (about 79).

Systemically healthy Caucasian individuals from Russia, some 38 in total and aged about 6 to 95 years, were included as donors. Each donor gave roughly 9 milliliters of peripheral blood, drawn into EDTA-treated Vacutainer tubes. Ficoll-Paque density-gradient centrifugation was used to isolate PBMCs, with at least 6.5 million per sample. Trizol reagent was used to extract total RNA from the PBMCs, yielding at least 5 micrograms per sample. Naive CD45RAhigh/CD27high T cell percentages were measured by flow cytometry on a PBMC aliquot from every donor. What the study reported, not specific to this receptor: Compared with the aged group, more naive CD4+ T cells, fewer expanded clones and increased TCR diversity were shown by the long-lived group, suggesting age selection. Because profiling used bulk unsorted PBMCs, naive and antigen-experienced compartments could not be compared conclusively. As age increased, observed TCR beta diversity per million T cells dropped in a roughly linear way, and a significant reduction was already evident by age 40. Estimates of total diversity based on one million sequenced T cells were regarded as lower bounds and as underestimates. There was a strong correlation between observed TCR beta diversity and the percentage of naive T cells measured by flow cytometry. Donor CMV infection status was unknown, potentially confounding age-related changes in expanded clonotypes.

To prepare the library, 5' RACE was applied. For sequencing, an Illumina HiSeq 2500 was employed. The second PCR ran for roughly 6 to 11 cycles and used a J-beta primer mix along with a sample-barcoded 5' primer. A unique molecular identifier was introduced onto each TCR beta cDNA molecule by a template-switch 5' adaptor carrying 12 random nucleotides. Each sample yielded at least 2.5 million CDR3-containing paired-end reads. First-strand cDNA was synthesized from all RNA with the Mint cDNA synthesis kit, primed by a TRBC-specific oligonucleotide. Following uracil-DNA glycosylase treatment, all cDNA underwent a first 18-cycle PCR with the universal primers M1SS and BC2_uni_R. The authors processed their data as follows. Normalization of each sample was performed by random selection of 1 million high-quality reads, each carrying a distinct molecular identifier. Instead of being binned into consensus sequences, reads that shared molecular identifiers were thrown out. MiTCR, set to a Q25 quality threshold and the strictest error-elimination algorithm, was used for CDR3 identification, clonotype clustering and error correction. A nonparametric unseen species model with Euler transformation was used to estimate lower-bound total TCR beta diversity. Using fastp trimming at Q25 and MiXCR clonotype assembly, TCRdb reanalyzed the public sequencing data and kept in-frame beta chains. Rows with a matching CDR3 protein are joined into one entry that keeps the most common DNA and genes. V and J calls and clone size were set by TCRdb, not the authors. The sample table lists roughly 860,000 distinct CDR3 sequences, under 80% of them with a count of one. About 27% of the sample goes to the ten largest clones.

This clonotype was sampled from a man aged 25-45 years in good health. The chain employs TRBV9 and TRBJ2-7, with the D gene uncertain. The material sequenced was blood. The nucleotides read TGTGCCAGCAGCCCCGCGGACGTTCGCGAGCAGTACTTC. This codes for CASSPADVREQYF.